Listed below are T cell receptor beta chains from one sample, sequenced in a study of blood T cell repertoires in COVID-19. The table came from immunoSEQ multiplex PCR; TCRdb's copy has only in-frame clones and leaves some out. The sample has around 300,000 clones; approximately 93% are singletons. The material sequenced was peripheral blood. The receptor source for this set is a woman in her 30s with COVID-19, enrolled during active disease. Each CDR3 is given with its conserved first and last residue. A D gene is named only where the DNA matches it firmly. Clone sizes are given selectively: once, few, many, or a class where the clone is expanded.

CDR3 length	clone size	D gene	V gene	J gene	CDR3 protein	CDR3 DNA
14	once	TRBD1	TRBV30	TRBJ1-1	CAWSVTRGLAEAFF	TGTGCCTGGAGTGTAACCAGGGGGCTGGCTGAAGCTTTCTTT
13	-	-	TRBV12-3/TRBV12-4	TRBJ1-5	CASRNDSHQPQHF	TGTGCCAGCAGGAACGACAGTCATCAGCCCCAGCATTTT
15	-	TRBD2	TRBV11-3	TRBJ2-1	CASSLGAGDYNEQFF	TGTGCCAGCAGCTTAGGTGCGGGAGACTACAATGAGCAGTTCTTC
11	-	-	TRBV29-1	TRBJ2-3	CSSGVTDTQYF	TGCAGCTCCGGGGTCACAGATACGCAGTATTTT
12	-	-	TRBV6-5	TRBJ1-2	CASGRLDYGYTF	TGTGCCAGCGGGCGTTTGGACTATGGCTACACCTTC
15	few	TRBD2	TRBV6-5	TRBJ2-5	CASSLDPSGKETQYF	TGTGCCAGCAGCCTAGACCCTAGCGGTAAAGAGACCCAGTACTTC
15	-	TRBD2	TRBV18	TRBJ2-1	CASSPQREGSFEQFF	TGTGCCAGCTCACCCCAGCGGGAGGGATCGTTTGAGCAGTTCTTC
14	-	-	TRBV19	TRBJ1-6	CASSGGILNSPLHF	TGTGCCAGTAGTGGGGGGATACTTAATTCACCCCTCCACTTT
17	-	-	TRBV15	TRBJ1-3	CATSRDIGVNSGNTIYF	TGTGCCACCAGCAGAGATATCGGGGTGAACTCTGGAAACACCATATATTTT
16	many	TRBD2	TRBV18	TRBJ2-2	CASSPPSGRATGELFF	TGTGCCAGCTCACCACCTAGCGGGAGGGCCACCGGGGAGCTGTTTTTT
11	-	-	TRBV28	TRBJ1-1	CASRFPAGAFF	TGTGCCAGCAGATTCCCAGCCGGGGCTTTCTTT
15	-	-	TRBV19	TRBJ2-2	CASSTFGGPTGELFF	TGTGCCAGTAGTACGTTTGGAGGCCCCACCGGGGAGCTGTTTTTT
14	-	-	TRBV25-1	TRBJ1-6	CASSESGYNSPLHF	TGTGCCAGCAGTGAATCCGGGTACAATTCACCCCTCCACTTT
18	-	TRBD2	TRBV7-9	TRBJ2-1	CASSSTRPGLAGLNEQFF	TGTGCCAGCAGCTCAACTCGCCCGGGACTAGCGGGTCTCAATGAGCAGTTCTTC
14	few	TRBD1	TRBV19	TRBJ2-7	CASSRDSGTYEQYF	TGTGCCAGTAGCCGGGACAGCGGAACCTACGAGCAGTACTTC
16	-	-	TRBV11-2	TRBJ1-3	CASSLFGSPSGNTIYF	TGTGCCAGCAGCTTATTCGGGAGCCCCTCTGGAAACACCATATATTTT
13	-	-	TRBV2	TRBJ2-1	CASSEETSGEQFF	TGTGCCAGCAGTGAAGAGACCTCGGGAGAGCAGTTCTTC
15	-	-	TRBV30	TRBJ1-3	CAWSVGQVLANTIYF	TGTGCCTGGAGTGTGGGTCAGGTCCTGGCAAACACCATATATTTT
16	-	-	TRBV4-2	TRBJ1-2	CASSQVLRGGGYGYTF	TGTGCCAGCAGCCAAGTATTACGGGGGGGAGGCTATGGCTACACCTTC
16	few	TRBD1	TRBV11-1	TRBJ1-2	CASRPGTEYFDYGYTF	TGTGCCAGCAGGCCCGGGACAGAGTATTTTGACTATGGCTACACCTTC
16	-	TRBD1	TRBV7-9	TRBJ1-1	CASSSTDRGRVTEAFF	TGTGCCAGCAGCTCGACAGACAGGGGGAGAGTCACTGAAGCTTTCTTT
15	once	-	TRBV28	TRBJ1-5	CASSIRGNGAQPQHF	TGTGCCAGCAGTATACGGGGTAACGGCGCCCAGCCCCAGCATTTT
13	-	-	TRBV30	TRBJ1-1	CAWRRTRNTEAFF	TGTGCCTGGAGGCGGACAAGGAACACTGAAGCTTTCTTT